This record covers a single TCR beta chain. Seattle researchers signed up patients amid active infection and tracked them longitudinally. This CDR3 comprises 13 residues. CDR1 LNHDA and CDR2 SQIVND come from the germline V gene (reference sequence). Trimming shortened V by 7 bases and J by 4 bases, and 13 bases separated the two germline ends. In the authors' methods: How many nucleated cells were present was estimated from reference gene primer amplification. Assay: immunoSEQ multiplex PCR; the TCRdb copy retains only in-frame clones and omits some. The V and J calls and the clone size are those of that table, but D and trimming were determined from the DNA. The table includes about 340,000 clones, around nine tenths detected once. These data belong to a study of blood T cell repertoires in COVID-19. Overall study: From the United States, Italy and Spain came samples of acute and convalescent COVID-19. T cells, B-cell-depleted T cells, or PBMCs provided the cDNA or gDNA that served as material.

The sequenced material came from peripheral blood. This TCR was sampled from a woman in her seventies with COVID-19, enrolled during active disease. The chain combines TRBV19 with TRBJ1-2; D is uncertain. CDR3 sequence: CASIRTAGYGYTF. Here the CDR3 DNA reads TGTGCCAGTATCCGGACTGCAGGCTATGGCTACACCTTC.